This T cell receptor beta chain was documented in a study of blood T cells in healthy people across ages (dated by TCRdb to 2013 to 2016). With respect to the entire study: In model experiments, template switching captured roughly one uniquely barcoded TCR beta cDNA molecule for every two T cells. The study measured age-related changes in TCR beta repertoire diversity using deep sequencing normalized with unique cDNA molecular identifiers. Donors were grouped into four age groups: young (average 16 years), middle-aged (approximately 41), aged (approximately 58) and long-lived (around 80). To avoid experimental bias, donors of different ages were distributed randomly across sequencing lanes. The study analyzed two additional independent replicas of 1 million unique cDNA reads from the same blood draw for two donors, one aged 18 to 30 and one aged 80 or older.

Note on this clonotype: Its antigen is still unknown. Per-nucleotide qualities are absent, and no much larger clonotype sits a single base away.

The donors were under 40 Caucasian individuals from Russia, aged roughly 6 to 90 years, who were systemically healthy. Approximately 11 milliliters of peripheral blood were drawn from each donor into EDTA-treated Vacutainer tubes. Ficoll-Paque density-gradient centrifugation was used to isolate PBMCs, with at least 6 million per sample. Total RNA, at least 6 micrograms per sample, was extracted from PBMCs with Trizol reagent. For every donor, an aliquot of PBMCs went through flow cytometry to measure the percentages of naive CD45RAhigh/CD27high T cells. Overall study outcomes, separate from this receptor: Estimates of total diversity based on one million sequenced T cells were considered lower bounds and underestimates. Compared with the aged group, more naive CD4+ T cells, fewer expanded clones and increased TCR diversity were shown by the long-lived group, suggesting age selection. As age increased, observed TCR beta diversity per million T cells dropped in a roughly linear way, and a significant reduction was already evident by age about 40. Because profiling used bulk unsorted PBMCs, naive and antigen-experienced compartments could not be compared conclusively. Donor CMV infection status was unknown, potentially confounding age-related changes in expanded clonotypes. The percentage of naive T cells measured by flow cytometry correlated strongly with observed TCR beta diversity.

Receptor libraries were prepared by 5' RACE. The instrument was an Illumina HiSeq 2500. The second PCR ran for about 6 to 11 cycles and used a J-beta primer mix along with a sample-barcoded 5' primer. A template-switch 5' adaptor carrying 12 random nucleotides introduced a unique molecular identifier onto each TCR beta cDNA molecule. At least 2.5 million CDR3-containing paired-end reads were obtained from each sample. First-strand cDNA synthesis was performed from all RNA using the Mint cDNA synthesis kit, with priming by a TRBC-specific oligonucleotide. Following uracil-DNA glycosylase treatment, a first 18-cycle PCR with universal primers M1SS and BC2_uni_R was performed on all cDNA. For the original study's pipeline: Each sample was normalized by randomly selecting 1 million high-quality reads, each carrying a distinct molecular identifier. Reads sharing molecular identifiers were discarded rather than binned into consensus sequences. MiTCR, set to a Q25 quality threshold and the strictest error-elimination algorithm, was used for CDR3 identification, clonotype clustering and error correction. A nonparametric unseen species model with Euler transformation was used to estimate a lower bound on total TCR beta diversity. TCRdb reran the public reads through fastp at Q25 and MiXCR, keeping productive beta chains. CDR3 protein sequences are deduplicated, and each keeps its most common genes and DNA. The V and J calls here are based on TCRdb, not the publication. In all, the sample holds hundreds of thousands of distinct CDR3 sequences, and around 68% of those were seen once. Of the sample, about a quarter is held by the ten largest clones.

CDR1 and CDR2 were assigned from the germline V gene as SGDLS and YYNGEE. V was cut back by 0 bases and J by 5 bases, leaving a gap of 12 bases between them. The CDR3 contains 15 residues, cysteine and phenylalanine counted. This entry keeps only the CDR3 DNA: 45 bases, framed from base 1. The source material was blood. The chain employs TRBV9 and TRBJ2-1; no D gene is confidently identified. The origin of this receptor is a man under 40 in good health. The DNA sequence reads TGTGCCAGCAGCGTAGCTACGCGGCCCCACAATGAGCAGTTCTTC. It encodes CASSVATRPHNEQFF.